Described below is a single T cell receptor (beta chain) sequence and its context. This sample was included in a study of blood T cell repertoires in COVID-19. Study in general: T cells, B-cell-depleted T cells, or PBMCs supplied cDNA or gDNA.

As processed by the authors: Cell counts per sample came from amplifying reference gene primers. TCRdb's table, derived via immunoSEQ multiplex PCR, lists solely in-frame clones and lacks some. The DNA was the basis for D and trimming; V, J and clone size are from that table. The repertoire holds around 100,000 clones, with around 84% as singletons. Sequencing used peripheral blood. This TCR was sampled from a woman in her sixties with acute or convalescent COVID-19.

The chain's CDR3 is CASSLTAGGQPQHF. CDR3 coding DNA: TGTGCCAGCAGCCTTACAGCCGGAGGACAGCCCCAGCATTTT. The chain employs TRBV3-1 (or the pseudogene TRBV3-2) and TRBJ1-5; D ambiguous. Germline V CDR1 and CDR2: LGHDT, YNNKEL (reference sequence). V was trimmed by 4 bases and J by 7 bases, leaving 14 bases between them. CDR3 length: 14 amino acids.